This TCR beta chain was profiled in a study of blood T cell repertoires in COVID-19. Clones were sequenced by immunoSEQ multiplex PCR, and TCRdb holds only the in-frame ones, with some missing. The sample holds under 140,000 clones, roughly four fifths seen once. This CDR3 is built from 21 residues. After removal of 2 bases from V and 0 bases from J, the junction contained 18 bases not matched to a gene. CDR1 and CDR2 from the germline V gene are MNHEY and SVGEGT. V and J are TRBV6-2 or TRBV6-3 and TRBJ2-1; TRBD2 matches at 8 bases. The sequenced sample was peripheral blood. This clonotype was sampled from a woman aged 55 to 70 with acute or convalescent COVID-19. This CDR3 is CASSYALVPGLAPSSYNEQFF. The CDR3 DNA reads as TGTGCCAGCAGTTACGCTTTAGTCCCCGGACTAGCCCCCAGCTCCTACAATGAGCAGTTCTTC.